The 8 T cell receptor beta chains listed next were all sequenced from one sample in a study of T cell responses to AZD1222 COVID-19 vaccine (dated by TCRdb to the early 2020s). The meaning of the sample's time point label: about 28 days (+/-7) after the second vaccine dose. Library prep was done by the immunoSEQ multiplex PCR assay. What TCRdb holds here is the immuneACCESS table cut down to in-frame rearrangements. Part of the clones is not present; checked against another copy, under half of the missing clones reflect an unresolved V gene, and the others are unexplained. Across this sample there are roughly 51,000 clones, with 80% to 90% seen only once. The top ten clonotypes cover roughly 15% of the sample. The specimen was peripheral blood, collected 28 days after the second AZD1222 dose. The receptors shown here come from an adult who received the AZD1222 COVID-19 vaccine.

The CDR3: CASSLYSGIGDTQYF. CDR3 nucleotides: TGTGCCAGCAGTCTCTATAGCGGGATAGGAGATACGCAGTATTTT. This chain joins TRBV14 and TRBJ2-3; 8 bases line up with TRBD2. Trimming at V came to 6 bases and at J to 5 bases, leaving 10 bases not matched to a gene. This CDR3 is 15 amino acids long. Germline V gene sequence: CDR1 SGHDN, CDR2 FVKESK.

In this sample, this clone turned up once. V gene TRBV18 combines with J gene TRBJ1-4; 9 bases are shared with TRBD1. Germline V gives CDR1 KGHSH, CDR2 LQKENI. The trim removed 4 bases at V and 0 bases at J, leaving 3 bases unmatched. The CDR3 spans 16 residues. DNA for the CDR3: TGTGCCAGCTCACGGGACAGGGCCGCAACTAATGAAAAACTGTTTTTT. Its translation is CASSRDRAATNEKLFF. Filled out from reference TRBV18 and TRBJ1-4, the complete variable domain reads NAGVMQNPRHLVRRRGQEARLRCSPMKGHSHVYWYRQLPEEGLKFMVYLQKENIIDESGMPKERFSAEFPKEGPSILRIQQVVRGDSAAYFCASSRDRAATNEKLFFGSGTQLSVL.

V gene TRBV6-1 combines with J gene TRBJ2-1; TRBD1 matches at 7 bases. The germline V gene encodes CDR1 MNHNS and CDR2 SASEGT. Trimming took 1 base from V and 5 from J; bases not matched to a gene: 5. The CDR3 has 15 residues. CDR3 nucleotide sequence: TGTGCCAGCAGTGAAGGACAGGGTAAGAACAATGAGCAGTTCTTC. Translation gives CASSEGQGKNNEQFF.

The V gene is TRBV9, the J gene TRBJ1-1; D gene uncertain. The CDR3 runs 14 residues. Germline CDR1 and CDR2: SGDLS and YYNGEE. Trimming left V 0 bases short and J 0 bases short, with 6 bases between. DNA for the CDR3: TGTGCCAGCAGCGTAGGAGAGATGAACACTGAAGCTTTCTTT. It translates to CASSVGEMNTEAFF.

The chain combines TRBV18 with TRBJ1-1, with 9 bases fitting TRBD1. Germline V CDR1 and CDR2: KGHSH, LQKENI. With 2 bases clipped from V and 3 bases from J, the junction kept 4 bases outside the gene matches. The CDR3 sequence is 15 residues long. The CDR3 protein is CASSPRRQGDTEAFF. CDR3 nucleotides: TGTGCCAGCTCACCAAGAAGACAGGGGGACACTGAAGCTTTCTTT.

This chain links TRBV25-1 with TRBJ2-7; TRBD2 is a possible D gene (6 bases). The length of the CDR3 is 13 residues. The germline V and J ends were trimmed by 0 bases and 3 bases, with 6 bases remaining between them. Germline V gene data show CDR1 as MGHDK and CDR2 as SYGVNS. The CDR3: CASSEYSGYEQYF. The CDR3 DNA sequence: TGTGCCAGCAGTGAATATAGCGGCTACGAGCAGTACTTC.

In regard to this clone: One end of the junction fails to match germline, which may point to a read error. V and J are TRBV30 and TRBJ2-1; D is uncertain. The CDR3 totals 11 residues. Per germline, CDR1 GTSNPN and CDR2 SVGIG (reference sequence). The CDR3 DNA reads TGCGCAACTACCTGGGCCTCCGGGCAGTTCTTC. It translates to CATTWASGQFF.

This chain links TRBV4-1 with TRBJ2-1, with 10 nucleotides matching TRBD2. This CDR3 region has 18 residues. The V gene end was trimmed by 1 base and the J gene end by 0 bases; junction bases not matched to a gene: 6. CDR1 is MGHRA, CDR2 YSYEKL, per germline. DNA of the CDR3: TGCGCCAGCAGCCAAGTCCTAGCGGGAGTCCTCTCCTACAATGAGCAGTTCTTC. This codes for CASSQVLAGVLSYNEQFF.